Sequencing of this T cell receptor (beta chain) was carried out in a study of CD8 T cells in ankylosing spondylitis. Findings and caveats of the study: For ankylosing spondylitis blood, a TCR beta motif of under ten highly homologous variants appeared characteristic.

Trimming shortened V by 4 bases and J by 4 bases, and 8 bases separated the two germline ends. Germline V gene sequence: CDR1 SGHTA, CDR2 FQGNSA. The CDR3 length is 13 residues. MiXCR, run by TCRdb on the 5' RACE reads, gives a single entry per CDR3 protein. The sample consists of about 800,000 distinct CDR3 sequences, approximately 12% of them appearing once. With regard to this clonotype: The antigen remains undetermined. It may be a read error: a sequence one base away is much more abundant.

This receptor was taken from a male donor with ankylosing spondylitis. Sample: blood, either unsorted or a sorted T cell fraction (not recorded which). The V and J genes are TRBV7-2 and TRBJ1-5; tentatively, D is TRBD1 (5 bases). The chain's CDR3 is CASSWGTNQPQHF. The CDR3 coding sequence is TGTGCCAGCAGCTGGGGGACGAATCAGCCCCAGCATTTT.